This TCR beta chain was captured in a study of chemoradiotherapy in HPV16-positive cancers (dated by TCRdb to the early 2020s). About the study as a whole: Functional T-cell assays on cells from two HPV16-positive patients defined candidate HPV-specific T-cell clones and common TCR motifs. The study asked whether T-cell immunity against the HPV oncoproteins E6 and E7 changes during chemoradiotherapy and whether it affects survival. The candidate HPV-specific TCRs and motifs were then tracked in TCR repertoires from roughly 86 patients with HPV-related cancers. The paper's findings and limits, for the study overall: Expansion of candidate HPV-specific clones and E7-related TCR motifs was observed in the tumor microenvironment during treatment, whereas no such expansion was observed for non-HPV-specific T cells. Improved recurrence-free survival in HPV16-positive patients was associated with expansion of HPV-responsive T cells during chemoradiotherapy. The functional definition of HPV-specific T cells came from only a couple of HPV16-positive patients, and the survival association was reported for HPV16-positive patients.

Deletion took 3 bases off V and 2 bases off J, with a span of 7 bases between the germline ends. Sequences SGHAT (CDR1) and FQNNGV (CDR2) are obtained from the germline V gene. The CDR3 covers 13 residues, taking in both the cysteine and the phenylalanine. Of all the DNA, just the CDR3 is kept, 39 bases in frame from base 1. The method behind the library was the immunoSEQ multiplex PCR assay. The source is immuneACCESS, and TCRdb retained only in-frame sequences with V and J called. Part of the clones is not carried over; for the studies checked, unresolved V genes explain less than half of this, and the remainder is unexplained. The sample includes about 36,000 clones, with about nine tenths observed a single time. Together, the top ten hold 3% to 4% of the sample. Repertoires were sampled repeatedly over the course of chemoradiotherapy, so clonal expansion could be followed in the tumor microenvironment.

With regard to this clone: Its cognate antigen has yet to be identified. The record has no base qualities; no much larger clone is one base away.

The chain is encoded by TRBV11-2 joined to TRBJ1-1; no confident D gene assignment can be made. This TCR came from a human donor with HPV-associated anogenital cancer. The specimen comprised blood, sampled from a patient who underwent chemoradiotherapy. At the DNA level, the sequence is TGTGCCAGCAGCTTCATGGCTAACACTGAAGCTTTCTTT. It specifies CASSFMANTEAFF. Supplemented by the reference TRBV11-2 and TRBJ1-1 proteins around the CDR3, the complete variable domain is EAGVAQSPRYKIIEKRQSVAFWCNPISGHATLYWYQQILGQGPKLLIQFQNNGVVDDSQLPKDRFSAERLKGVDSTLKIQPAKLEDSAVYLCASSFMANTEAFFGQGTRLTVV.